The clone carrying this TCR beta chain was counted once. What it binds is not known. This record comes from a study of shared clonotypes between healthy human individuals. General study points: Exclusively blood specimens were collected; tissue repertoires likely differ.

Negatively enriched CD4+ T cells were divided by CD45RA into naive and memory. TCRdb's copy holds only in-frame clones and misses some; the assay was immunoSEQ multiplex PCR. This repertoire shows approximately 2.5 million clones, around 94% found once; its top ten account for 0.13% to 0.15%. This CDR3 spans 16 amino acids. V dropped 4 bases and J dropped 8; count of bases not matched to a gene: 7. Germline CDR1 is SGHRS and CDR2 is YFSETQ. The sample taken for sequencing was naive CD4+ T cells sorted from blood. Subset given: CD45RA+ positively selected. The receptor's source is a man aged 18 to 35 in good health. The chain carries TRBV5-1 and TRBJ2-1; TRBD2 matches 15 bases. In DNA form, the CDR3 reads TGCGCCAGCAGCCCCAGGACTAGCGGGAGGGCCTATGAGCAGTTCTTC. Protein: CASSPRTSGRAYEQFF.